This T cell receptor (beta chain) was retrieved from a study of shared clonotypes between healthy human individuals. Findings and limits, study-wide: Rarefaction analysis demonstrated incomplete sorted-subset sequencing notwithstanding large depth.

Genomic DNA from each subset was divided evenly over several immunoSEQ plates. The input for sorted-subset replicate PCRs was approximately 200 ng DNA, 25,000 to 35,000 T cell genomes. Method: immunoSEQ multiplex PCR; TCRdb's copy keeps in-frame clones and lacks some. This table has approximately 1,500,000 clones, around 98% appearing once. Germline V gives CDR1 MDHEN, CDR2 SYDVKM. The CDR3 is made up of 13 amino acids. V lost 2 bases to trimming and J lost 3 bases, with 5 bases between them. Turning to this clone: Its target is unknown.

Both subsets, CD45RA+ naive and CD45RA-negative memory, were split from the CD4+ cells. Sequencing was done on a sample of naive CD4+ T cells sorted from blood. Subset here: CD45RA+ positively selected. The chain links TRBV28 to TRBJ2-1; no clear D. This TCR derives from a man aged 25 to 40 in good health. This CDR3 reads CASSLGHYNEQFF. The CDR3, as DNA: TGTGCCAGCAGTTTAGGCCACTACAATGAGCAGTTCTTC.